This T cell receptor (beta chain) was observed in a study of CXCR3-negative and CXCR3-positive naive CD8 T cells. The germline CDR1 and CDR2 sequences are SGHVS and FNYEAQ. The CDR3 spans 18 residues. TRB cDNA was prepared as libraries by UMI-labeled 5' RACE. Using the 5' RACE reads, TCRdb records one entry per CDR3 protein without DNA. The sample totals tens of thousands of distinct CDR3 sequences. Sequencing was carried out using memory CD8+ T cells from blood. The V gene is TRBV7-6, the J gene TRBJ1-5; TCRdb reports TRBD1, a call that lacks DNA to check it against. This receptor was identified in a human donor in good health. Some clones in this sample may be carry-over from other donors' samples. The CDR3 here is CASSLVPMRGTGNQPQHF.